This T cell receptor (beta chain) was sequenced in a study of T cells in Graves' hyperthyroidism and ophthalmopathy (dated by TCRdb to the late 2010s). Turning to the overall study: Peripheral blood samples were taken at initial diagnosis, before any treatment was given. A discovery cohort of about a hundred patients, 43 with Graves' ophthalmopathy and under 60 with stable Graves' hyperthyroidism, was used to find distinguishing TCR V-J signatures. Whether ophthalmopathy could be predicted prospectively was tested in an independent validation cohort made up of roughly 19 hyperthyroidism patients plus 17 patients who later progressed to ophthalmopathy. For training and testing, the roughly 100 patients in the discovery cohort were randomly divided in a 7:3 ratio. The study also compared thyroid tissue and blood T-cell repertoires from over 5 Graves' hyperthyroidism patients. Once sampling was done, hyperthyroidism patients were given methimazole at a starting dose of 30 mg daily, whereas ophthalmopathy patients were given high-dose intravenous methylprednisolone. The paper describes TCR Vbeta CDR3 sequencing of 130 to 150 peripheral blood samples, made up of 43 ophthalmopathy patients, some 80 hyperthyroidism patients and 17 progressor patients. Beyond this particular receptor, the publication reports: Sample size was not statistically predetermined, and blinding of investigators to group allocation was not performed. A model built on a 13 V-J signature distinguished ophthalmopathy from stable hyperthyroidism, reaching around 87% sensitivity and approximately 81% specificity in cross-validation and 80%/75% in testing. Most expanded thyroid clonotypes (frequency above 0.001) were also found in blood, which suggests that blood repertoires may mirror thyroid immune responses. In validation, the model predicted progression to ophthalmopathy with approximately 71% sensitivity and about 72% specificity, a median of about 6.7 months before onset.

A remark on this clonotype: The antigen this receptor binds is unknown. No base qualities exist here, and no much larger clone lies one base off it.

A patient counted as having stable Graves' hyperthyroidism if no progression to ophthalmopathy occurred over 18 months of follow-up. Hyperthyroidism patients were newly diagnosed, with disease duration under 2 months, and aged 18 to 65 years. Exclusion was applied to patients with uncontrolled infections, other autoimmune diseases, pregnancy or lactation. Diagnoses were based on clinical symptoms, serum thyroxine and TRAb, thyroid ultrasound and orbital computed tomography. PBMCs were separated from approximately 10 ml of fresh peripheral blood using Ficoll-Paque density gradient centrifugation. Total RNA was extracted using Trizol reagent, and RNA quality was assessed on an Agilent 2100 Bioanalyzer. The CDR3 contains 15 residues, cysteine and phenylalanine counted. Only CDR3 DNA is held: 45 bases, read in frame from base 1. CDR1 and CDR2 are read off the germline V gene (reference sequence) as GTSNPN and SVGIG. From V the trimming removes 5 bases and from J it removes 5 bases, while the gene matches leave 10 bases of the junction unaccounted for.

Amplification of TCR beta CDR3 regions was carried out from RNA transcripts. The TCR CDR3 was subjected to a first round of RT-PCR using the HTBI primer set and the Qiagen OneStep RT-PCR kit. A second multiplex PCR round built the libraries, followed by size selection and purification. Paired-end sequencing of the libraries was performed with 100 bp reads on an Illumina HiSeq2000. The authors' pipeline ran thus. SOAPnuke was used to process the raw data, with reads discarded if the reads contained adapters or uncalled bases, had a mean Phred below 15, or lacked an exact constant-primer or identifier match. COPE v1.2.5 was used to merge high-quality paired reads, and clonotypes were defined as unique nucleotide sequences. Clonotypes were aligned to IMGT TRBV, TRBD and TRBJ reference segments using MiTCR v1.1. The analysis included only V-J combinations with a frequency above 0.0001, which together covered approximately 99% of the repertoires. A TCS score was defined as the ratio between F50 (clonal expansion) and ExV (chaos), using BLOSUM62-based TCRdist between CDR3 peptides within each V-J. Welch's t-statistics and random forest reduced fewer than 600 V-J features to 10 to 15, which were used in a naive Bayes classifier (R e1071). The public sequencing data were trimmed at Q25 with fastp and processed into clonotypes with MiXCR by TCRdb, which kept only in-frame beta chains. Entries that share a CDR3 protein sequence are merged under the most common genes and DNA. The V and J calls and clone size come from TCRdb's table, not from the authors' own analysis. Here the sample has about 340,000 distinct CDR3 sequences; around a sixth occur a single time. The ten most abundant clones make up 49% of the sample.

The sequenced material came from blood. The TCR comes from a woman aged 50 to 60 with Graves' hyperthyroidism. Recombination connected TRBV30 to TRBJ2-4; 9 junctional bases match TRBD2. The sequence in DNA is TGTGCCTGGTCCCTAGCGGGGTACTTAGAAAACATTCAGTACTTC. Translation gives CAWSLAGYLENIQYF.